A single sample gave rise to the 26 T cell receptor beta chains below, sequenced in a study of blood T cell repertoires in COVID-19. Libraries were prepared by immunoSEQ multiplex PCR; TCRdb keeps only in-frame clonotypes and omits some of them. The table has about 170,000 clones, around 67% seen once; the top ten hold around 3%. Sequences were obtained from peripheral blood. The receptors originated from a woman older than 75 with acute or convalescent COVID-19.

The chain uses TRBV19 and TRBJ2-7; 9 nucleotides line up with TRBD2. The CDR3 has 16 residues. V lost 2 bases to trimming and J lost 3 bases; unmatched junction nucleotides: 8. In germline, CDR1 is LNHDA, CDR2 SQIVND (reference sequence). For the CDR3, the DNA is TGTGCCAGTAGTATATACAGCGGGAGGCCCGACTACGAGCAGTACTTC. Translated: CASSIYSGRPDYEQYF. Full variable domain (remainder filled in from reference TRBV19 and TRBJ2-7): DGGITQSPKYLFRKEGQNVTLSCEQNLNHDAMYWYRQDPGQGLRLIYYSQIVNDFQKGDIAEGYSVSREKKESFPLTVTSAQKNPTAFYLCASSIYSGRPDYEQYFGPGTRLTVT.

This rearrangement joins TRBV5-1 to TRBJ1-5, with TRBD1 matching 10 bases. The CDR3 totals 15 residues. Per the germline V gene, CDR1 is SGHRS and CDR2 is YFSETQ. With V trimmed by 3 bases and J by 7 bases, 7 bases remained unmatched. The CDR3 spells CASSSGQGTEQPQHF. CDR3 sequence (DNA): TGCGCCAGCAGCTCGGGACAGGGGACGGAGCAGCCCCAGCATTTT. The full variable domain, with the rest looked up from reference TRBV5-1 and TRBJ1-5, is KAGVTQTPRYLIKTRGQQVTLSCSPISGHRSVSWYQQTPGQGLQFLFEYFSETQRNKGNFPGRFSGRQFSNSRSEMNVSTLELGDSALYLCASSSGQGTEQPQHFGDGTRLSIL.

V usage is TRBV30 and J usage is TRBJ2-1; 9 positions match TRBD2. CDR1 is GTSNPN, CDR2 SVGIG, per germline (reference sequence). The V gene end was trimmed by 8 bases and the J gene end by 6 bases; junction bases not matched to a gene: 11. The CDR3 is 14 residues long. The chain's CDR3 is CALEIGTSFNEQFF. DNA of the CDR3: TGTGCCCTGGAAATCGGGACTAGCTTCAATGAGCAGTTCTTC.

This rearrangement joins TRBV28 to TRBJ1-1; 9 positions agree with TRBD1. Trimming took 7 bases from V and 8 from J; bases not matched to a gene: 8. Germline V gene lookup returns CDR1 MDHEN and CDR2 SYDVKM. The CDR3 has 13 residues. CDR3 protein: CASTVTGTGEAFF. CDR3 nucleotides: TGTGCCAGCACCGTAACCGGGACAGGGGAAGCTTTCTTT.

In this sample, this clone turned up a few times. This sequence joins TRBV5-1 and TRBJ2-7; 7 bases are a match to TRBD2. J was trimmed by 1 base and V by 0 bases; bases with no gene match: 4. Germline V gives CDR1 SGHRS, CDR2 YFSETQ. The CDR3 runs 15 residues. The CDR3 sequence is CASSLGGAGSYEQYF. The CDR3 DNA reads TGCGCCAGCAGCTTGGGTGGAGCGGGGTCCTACGAGCAGTACTTC.

CDR3 sequence reads: CASSERKLAGANEQFF. DNA of the CDR3: TGTGCCAGCAGCGAAAGGAAACTAGCGGGGGCCAATGAGCAGTTCTTC. The chain employs TRBV4-2 and TRBJ2-1; 11 bases agree with TRBD2. Germline CDR1 is LGHNA and CDR2 is YNFKEQ. Trimming cost V 5 bases and J 6 bases; bases outside gene matches: 9. This CDR3 region has 16 residues.

This chain joins TRBV28 and TRBJ2-1, with 12 bases fitting TRBD2. Germline V gene sequence: CDR1 MDHEN, CDR2 SYDVKM. V lost 6 bases, J lost 8 bases, and 8 bases stayed unmatched. The CDR3 sequence is 15 residues long. This CDR3 reads CASRGGLAGTHEQFF. The CDR3 nucleotides read TGTGCCAGCAGAGGAGGACTAGCGGGAACACATGAGCAGTTCTTC.

CDR3 coding DNA: TGTGCCAGCAGGACAGGGAATGGAAACACCATATATTTT. It codes for CASRTGNGNTIYF. The chain recombines TRBV6-6 with TRBJ1-3; 7 bases map to TRBD1. The CDR3 loop spans 13 amino acids. J lost 3 bases, V lost 6 bases, and 2 bases had no gene match. In germline, CDR1 is MNHNY, CDR2 SVGAGI (reference sequence).

The chain carries TRBV15 and TRBJ1-4; 9 bases are a match to TRBD1. Germline V CDR1 and CDR2: LNHNV, YYDKDF (reference sequence). The CDR3 totals 17 residues. Unmatched junction bases numbered 9, after V lost 1 base and J lost 6 bases. In nucleotides, the CDR3 is TGTGCCACCAGCAGAGGACGGGGGACAGGGTCAGATGAAAAACTGTTTTTT. It encodes CATSRGRGTGSDEKLFF.

A single count supports this clone. This rearrangement joins TRBV5-6 to TRBJ2-2, with 9 nucleotides matching TRBD1. From germline, CDR1 is SGHDT and CDR2 YYEEEE. J lost 6 bases, V lost 4 bases, and 7 bases had no gene match. The CDR3 is 15 residues long. CDR3 coding DNA: TGTGCCAGCAGCACGGGACAGGGAATCGCCGGGGAGCTGTTTTTT. Protein product: CASSTGQGIAGELFF.

The chain joins TRBV4-1 to TRBJ2-1, with D possibly TRBD2 on 6 matching bases. Germline V CDR1 and CDR2: MGHRA, YSYEKL. V lost 5 bases to trimming and J lost 3 bases, with 20 bases between them. The CDR3 has 17 residues. The CDR3 loop reads CASSETEGYGGYNEQFF. DNA of the CDR3: TGCGCCAGCAGCGAAACAGAGGGTTACGGGGGCTACAATGAGCAGTTCTTC.

This clone was detected only once. The gene calls are TRBV2 and TRBJ2-1, with 14 bases identical to TRBD2. Looked up from germline, CDR1 is SNHLY and CDR2 is FYNNEI. The CDR3 covers 14 residues. The V and J ends lost 6 bases and 6 bases, in that order; junction bases with no gene match: 1. CDR3 nucleotide sequence: TGTGCCAGCAGGGGACTAGCGGGGGTCAATGAGCAGTTCTTC. Residues: CASRGLAGVNEQFF.

The chain recombines TRBV28 with TRBJ1-1; the match to TRBD1 covers 11 bases. The trim removed 7 bases at V and 2 bases at J, leaving 6 bases unmatched. This CDR3 is 15 amino acids long. Per the germline V gene, CDR1 is MDHEN and CDR2 is SYDVKM. The CDR3 DNA reads as TGTGCCAGCACGGACAGGGGGCGCGGAAACACTGAAGCTTTCTTT. As protein: CASTDRGRGNTEAFF.

The CDR3 sequence is CASSPLSGTEIYEQYF. CDR3 bases: TGCGCCAGCAGCCCACTATCCGGGACAGAGATCTACGAGCAGTACTTC. This chain connects TRBV5-1 to TRBJ2-7, with 7 bases aligning to TRBD1. Per germline, CDR1 SGHRS and CDR2 YFSETQ. The CDR3 contains 16 residues. After removal of 4 bases from V and 3 bases from J, the junction contained 13 bases not matched to a gene.

The V and J genes are TRBV30 and TRBJ1-5; tentatively, D is TRBD1 (5 bases). The length of the CDR3 is 17 residues. Germline lookup yields CDR1 GTSNPN and CDR2 SVGIG (reference sequence). For the CDR3, the DNA is TGTGCACGGACCCTCGGACACCCGCTAACGACTAATCAGCCCCAGCATTTT. It encodes CARTLGHPLTTNQPQHF. Full variable domain (outside the CDR3, taken from reference TRBV30 and TRBJ1-5): SQTIHQWPATLVQPVGSPLSLECTVEGTSNPNLYWYRQAAGRGLQLLFYSVGIGQISSEVPQNLSASRPQDRQFILSSKKLLLSDSGFYLCARTLGHPLTTNQPQHFGDGTRLSIL.

This clone was detected only a few times. This chain connects TRBV11-2 to TRBJ2-7; tentatively, D is TRBD1 (6 bases). This CDR3 is 15 amino acids long. Germline CDR1 SGHAT, CDR2 FQNNGV. Trimming pared 2 bases from V and 4 bases from J, leaving 15 bases between. This CDR3 reads CASSLLATGEYEQYF. In DNA, the CDR3 is TGTGCCAGCAGCTTACTCGCGACAGGAGAATACGAGCAGTACTTC.

This chain joins TRBV5-6 and TRBJ2-7; D gene uncertain. The CDR3 totals 13 residues. Germline lookup yields CDR1 SGHDT and CDR2 YYEEEE. Trimming pared 3 bases from V and 4 bases from J, leaving 11 bases between. Here the CDR3 reads CASSSFTGYEQYF. The CDR3 coding sequence is TGTGCCAGCAGCTCCTTTACCGGGTACGAGCAGTACTTC.

The V gene is TRBV18, the J gene TRBJ2-1, with 8 nucleotides matching TRBD1. The CDR3 length is 12 residues. J lost 15 bases, V lost 5 bases, and 9 bases had no gene match. Germline CDR1 reads KGHSH; CDR2 reads LQKENI. The CDR3 region is CASSATGDRSFF. CDR3 in DNA: TGTGCCAGCTCAGCAACAGGGGACAGGTCGTTCTTC.

The chain recombines TRBV28 with TRBJ2-5, with TRBD1 matching over 7 bases. The CDR3 runs to 15 residues. CDR1 is MDHEN, CDR2 SYDVKM, per germline. V dropped 5 bases and J dropped 1; count of bases not matched to a gene: 7. The CDR3 DNA reads TGTGCCAGCAGTCCTCCCCGGACAGGCCAAGAGACCCAGTACTTC. Translated, it gives CASSPPRTGQETQYF.

This clone showed up just a few times. The rearrangement uses TRBV4-2 and TRBJ2-7; D unresolved. CDR3 length: 13 residues. The germline V gene encodes CDR1 LGHNA and CDR2 YNFKEQ. Trimming removed 2 bases at V and 3 bases at J, with 8 bases between. CDR3 region: CASSQPTRYEQYF. The DNA for the CDR3 is TGTGCCAGCAGCCAACCCACTCGCTACGAGCAGTACTTC.

This chain joins TRBV6-2 or TRBV6-3 and TRBJ2-7; 7 bases match TRBD2. J lost 2 bases, V lost 2 bases, and 6 bases had no gene match. This CDR3 has 15 amino acids. The germline V gene has CDR1 MNHEY and CDR2 SVGEGT. The CDR3 sequence is CASSYTSEGTYEQYF. CDR3 in DNA: TGTGCCAGCAGTTACACTAGCGAGGGTACCTACGAGCAGTACTTC.

This sequence joins TRBV28 and TRBJ2-2, with 10 bases fitting TRBD2. This CDR3 comprises 15 residues. The V gene end was trimmed by 1 base and the J gene end by 9 bases; junction bases not matched to a gene: 5. Germline CDR1 MDHEN, CDR2 SYDVKM. The CDR3 reads CASSLFASGSRELFF. The CDR3 region has the DNA TGTGCCAGCAGTTTATTTGCTAGCGGGAGCAGGGAGCTGTTTTTT.

The chain recombines TRBV2 with TRBJ1-5; a weak D match, TRBD1 (5 bases). Trimming took off 3 bases at V and 4 bases at J, with 10 bases between the two ends. This CDR3 is 14 amino acids long. Per germline, CDR1 SNHLY and CDR2 FYNNEI. The CDR3 DNA is TGTGCCAGCAGTGACCAGGGAGGAAATCAGCCCCAGCATTTT. Translating gives CASSDQGGNQPQHF.

V is TRBV6-6 and J is TRBJ1-4; 8 bases map to TRBD1. Germline V gene sequence: CDR1 MNHNY, CDR2 SVGAGI (reference sequence). CDR3 size: 15 residues. Losses at the gene ends were 6 bases for V and 6 bases for J; bases not matched to a gene: 9. The CDR3 sequence is CASRQGGQGDEKLFF. CDR3 DNA: TGTGCCAGCAGACAAGGCGGACAGGGTGATGAAAAACTGTTTTTT.

The rearrangement joins TRBV21-1 to TRBJ1-2; the table's D call, TRBD1, was not checked against the DNA. TRBV21-1 has pseudogene status. The CDR3 sequence is 14 residues long. The CDR3 nucleotides are TGTGCCAGCAGCGGCCTCGCAGTCTACTATGGCTACACCTTC. Translated: CASSGLAVYYGYTF.

V gene TRBV6-1 combines with J gene TRBJ2-5; possibly TRBD1 for D (5 bases). The V gene's germline CDR1 is MNHNS and CDR2 SASEGT. Trimming took 3 bases from V and 5 from J, leaving 13 bases between them. CDR3 length: 14 amino acids. CDR3 loop: CASSDNRFRETQYF. The CDR3 DNA is TGTGCCAGCAGTGATAACAGGTTCCGGGAGACCCAGTACTTC.